Listed below are T cell receptor beta chains from one sample, sequenced in a study of cytomegalovirus exposure and HLA in healthy donors. Sequencing used immunoSEQ multiplex PCR; TCRdb keeps in-frame clones, though not all of them. The top ten hold approximately 3% of the sample, which has roughly 120,000 clones, roughly three quarters seen once. The sequenced sample consisted of PBMCs. Receptors were obtained from a woman younger than 35 in good health and CMV-seropositive. Both conserved end residues are trimmed from each CDR3. The order of the fields is CDR3 protein, J gene, V gene, CDR3 length.

ASSLADTQY	TRBJ2-3	TRBV5-1	9
ASSWGGQGTDTQY	TRBJ2-3	TRBV5-1	13
ASTGKGPGYEQY	TRBJ2-7	TRBV19	12
ASKVGTGGAGELF	TRBJ2-2	TRBV5-1	13
AWSRPQGWNEQF	TRBJ2-1	TRBV30	12
ASGLAGGQETQY	TRBJ2-5	TRBV10-3	12
ASGTVRETQY	TRBJ2-5	TRBV2	10
ASSLLEAGELF	TRBJ2-2	TRBV5-1	11
AWSPKQENGYEQF	TRBJ2-1	TRBV30	13
ASSLLREDRETQY	TRBJ2-5	TRBV13	13
ASSQDGTSGETQY	TRBJ2-5	TRBV4-1	13
ASSSLAGYGNTIY	TRBJ1-3	TRBV7-9	13
ASSQGLGQGRNEQF	TRBJ2-1	TRBV14	14
ASSQTGCEQF	TRBJ2-1	TRBV11-3	10